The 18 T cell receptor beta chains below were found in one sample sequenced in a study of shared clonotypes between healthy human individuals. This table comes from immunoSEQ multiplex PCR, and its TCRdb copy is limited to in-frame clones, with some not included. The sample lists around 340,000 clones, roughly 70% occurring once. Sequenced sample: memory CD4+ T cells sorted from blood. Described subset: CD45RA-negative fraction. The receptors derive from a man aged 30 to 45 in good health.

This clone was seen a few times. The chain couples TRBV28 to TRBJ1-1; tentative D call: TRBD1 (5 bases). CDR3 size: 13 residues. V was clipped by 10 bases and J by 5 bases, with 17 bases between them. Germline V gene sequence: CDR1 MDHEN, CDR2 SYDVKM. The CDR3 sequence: CATSPGGSTEAFF. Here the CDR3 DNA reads TGTGCCACCAGCCCTGGGGGATCTACTGAAGCTTTCTTT.

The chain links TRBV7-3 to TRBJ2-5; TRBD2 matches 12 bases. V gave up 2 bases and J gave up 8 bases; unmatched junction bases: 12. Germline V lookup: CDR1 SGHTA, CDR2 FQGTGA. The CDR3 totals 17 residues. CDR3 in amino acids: CASSLAPGLAGRGTQYF. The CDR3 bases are TGTGCCAGCAGCTTAGCCCCTGGACTAGCGGGACGGGGAACCCAGTACTTC.

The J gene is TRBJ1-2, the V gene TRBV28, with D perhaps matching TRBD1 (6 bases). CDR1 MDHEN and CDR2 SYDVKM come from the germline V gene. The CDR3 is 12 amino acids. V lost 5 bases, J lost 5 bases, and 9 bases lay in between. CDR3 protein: CASSRTEYGYTF. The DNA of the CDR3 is TGTGCCAGCAGTAGGACAGAATATGGCTACACCTTC.

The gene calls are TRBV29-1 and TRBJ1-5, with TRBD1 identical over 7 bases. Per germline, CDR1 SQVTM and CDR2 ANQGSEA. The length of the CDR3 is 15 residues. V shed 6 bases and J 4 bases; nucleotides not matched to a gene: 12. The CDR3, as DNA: TGCAGCGTGCGGGAACCGGGACAGAAAAATCAGCCCCAGCATTTT. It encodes CSVREPGQKNQPQHF.

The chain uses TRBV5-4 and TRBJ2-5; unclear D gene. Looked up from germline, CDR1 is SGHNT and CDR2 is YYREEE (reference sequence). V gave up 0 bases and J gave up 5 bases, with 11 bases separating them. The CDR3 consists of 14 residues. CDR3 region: CASSLAPLRETQYF. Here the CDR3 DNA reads TGTGCCAGCAGCTTGGCGCCTCTTCGGGAGACCCAGTACTTC.

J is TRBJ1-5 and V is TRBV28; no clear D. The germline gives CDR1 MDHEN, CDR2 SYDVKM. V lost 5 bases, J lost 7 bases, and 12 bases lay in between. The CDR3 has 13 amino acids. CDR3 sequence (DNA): TGTGCCAGCAGTCGATCGGACGGCCAGCCCCAGCATTTT. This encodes CASSRSDGQPQHF.

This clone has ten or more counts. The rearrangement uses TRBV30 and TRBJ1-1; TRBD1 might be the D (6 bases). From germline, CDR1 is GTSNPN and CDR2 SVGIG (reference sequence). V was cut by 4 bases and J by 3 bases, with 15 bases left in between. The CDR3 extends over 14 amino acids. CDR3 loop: CAWKIQGLYTEAFF. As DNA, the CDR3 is TGTGCCTGGAAAATACAGGGTTTGTACACTGAAGCTTTCTTT.

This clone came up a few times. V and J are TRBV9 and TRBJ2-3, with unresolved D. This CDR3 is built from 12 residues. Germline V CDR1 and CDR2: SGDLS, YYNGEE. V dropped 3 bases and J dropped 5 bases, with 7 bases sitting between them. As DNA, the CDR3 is TGTGCCAGCAGCGGGTTTAGAGATACGCAGTATTTT. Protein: CASSGFRDTQYF.

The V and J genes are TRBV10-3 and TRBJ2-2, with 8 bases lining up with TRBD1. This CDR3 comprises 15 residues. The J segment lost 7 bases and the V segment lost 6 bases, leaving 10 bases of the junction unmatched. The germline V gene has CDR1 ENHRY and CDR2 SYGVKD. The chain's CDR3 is CAIRATGAEGGELFF. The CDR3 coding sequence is TGTGCCATCAGGGCGACAGGGGCGGAGGGCGGGGAGCTGTTTTTT.

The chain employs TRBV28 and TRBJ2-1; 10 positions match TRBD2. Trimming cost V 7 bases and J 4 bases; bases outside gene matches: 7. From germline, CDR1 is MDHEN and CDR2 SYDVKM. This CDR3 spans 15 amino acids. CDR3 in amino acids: CASTQTSGAYNEQFF. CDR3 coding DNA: TGTGCCAGCACCCAAACTAGCGGGGCGTACAATGAGCAGTTCTTC.

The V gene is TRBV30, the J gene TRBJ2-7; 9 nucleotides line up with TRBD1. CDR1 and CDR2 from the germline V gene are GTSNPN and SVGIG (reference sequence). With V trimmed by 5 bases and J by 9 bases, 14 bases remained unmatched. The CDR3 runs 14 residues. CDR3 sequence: CAWSTGQGKTAQYF. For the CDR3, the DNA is TGTGCCTGGTCGACGGGACAGGGAAAAACCGCGCAGTACTTC.

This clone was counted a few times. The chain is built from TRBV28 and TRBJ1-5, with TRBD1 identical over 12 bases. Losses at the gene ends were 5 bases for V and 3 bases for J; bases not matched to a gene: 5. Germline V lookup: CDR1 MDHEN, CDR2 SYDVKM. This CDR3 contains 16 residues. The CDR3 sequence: CASSMGTGGPNQPQHF. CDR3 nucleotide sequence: TGTGCCAGCAGTATGGGGACAGGGGGCCCCAATCAGCCCCAGCATTTT.

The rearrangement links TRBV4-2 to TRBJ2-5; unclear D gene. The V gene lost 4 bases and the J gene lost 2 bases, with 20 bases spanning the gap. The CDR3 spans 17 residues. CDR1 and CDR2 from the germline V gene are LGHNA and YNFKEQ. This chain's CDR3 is CASSRLSSRATQETQYF. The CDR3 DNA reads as TGTGCCAGCAGCCGACTCTCAAGTAGGGCGACGCAAGAGACCCAGTACTTC.

CDR3 region: CASSLDRVASSYNEQFF. The CDR3 DNA sequence: TGTGCCAGCAGCTTAGATCGCGTAGCAAGCTCCTACAATGAGCAGTTCTTC. The chain couples TRBV11-2 to TRBJ2-1; unclear D gene. Germline V lookup: CDR1 SGHAT, CDR2 FQNNGV. The V end was cut by 0 bases, the J end by 0 bases, with 12 bases between. This CDR3 region has 17 residues.

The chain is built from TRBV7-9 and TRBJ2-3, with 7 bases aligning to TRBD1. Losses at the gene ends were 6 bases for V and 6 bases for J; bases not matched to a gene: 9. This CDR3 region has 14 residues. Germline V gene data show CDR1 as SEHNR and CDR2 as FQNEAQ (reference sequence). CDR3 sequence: CASRRDSSSDTQYF. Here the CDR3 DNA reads TGTGCCAGCAGAAGGGACAGTTCTAGCGATACGCAGTATTTT.

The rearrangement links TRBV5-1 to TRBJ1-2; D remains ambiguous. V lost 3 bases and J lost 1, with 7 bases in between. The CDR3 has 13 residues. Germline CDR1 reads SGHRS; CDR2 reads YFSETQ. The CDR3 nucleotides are TGCGCCAGCAGCTCCCGGGTTAACTATGGCTACACCTTC. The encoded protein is CASSSRVNYGYTF.

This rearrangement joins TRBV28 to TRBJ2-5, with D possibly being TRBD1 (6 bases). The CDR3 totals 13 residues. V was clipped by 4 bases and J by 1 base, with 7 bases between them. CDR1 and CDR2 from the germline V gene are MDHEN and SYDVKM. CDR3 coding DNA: TGTGCCAGCAGTTACAGGGTCCAAGAGACCCAGTACTTC. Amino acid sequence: CASSYRVQETQYF.

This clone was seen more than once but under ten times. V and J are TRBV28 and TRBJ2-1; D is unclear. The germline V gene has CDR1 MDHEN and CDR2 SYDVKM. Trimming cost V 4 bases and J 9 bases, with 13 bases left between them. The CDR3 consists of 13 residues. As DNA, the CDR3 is TGTGCCAGCAGTTCGCCTCAGACCCCTGAGCAGTTCTTC. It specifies CASSSPQTPEQFF.